This TCR beta chain was profiled in a study of cytomegalovirus exposure and HLA in healthy donors (dated by TCRdb to 2016 to 2017). In terms of the full investigation: An earlier analysis of several hundred of the donors reported under 300 Gb of sequence data and 100 million to 120 million unique TCR beta sequences obtained from roughly 170 million T cells. Around 300 gigabases of sequencing data and some 85 million unique TCR sequences were included in an early release covering about 700 HLA-typed donors. Of the approximately 400 genotyped donors, 65% to 90% fell in the genetic ancestry cluster associated with self-reported Caucasian donors. The study aimed to test whether cataloging public T cell receptors could reveal signatures of past pathogen exposure. The T cell repertoires of 550 to 850 subjects were profiled by immunosequencing and related to cytomegalovirus serostatus. Along with the approximately 650-subject first cohort, a separate validation cohort of roughly 110 different subjects was used. High-throughput TCR immunosequencing, statistical association of individual TCRs with disease status, and machine learning were combined to predict cytomegalovirus infection status. A later analysis re-analyzed previously published TCR beta repertoires from roughly 690 donors and added high-resolution HLA genotyping to study TCR occurrence patterns. Rather than using new phenotypic data, the later analysis identified candidate immune exposures from TCR beta sequences and from how often those sequences occurred across donors. To decide whether each TCR beta V gene segment behaved as functional or pseudogenic, an earlier analysis of 587 of the donors relied on high-throughput TCR beta sequencing. Alongside the repertoire data, information on donor age, sex, ethnicity and CMV serostatus was compiled. In a later genetic analysis, genome-wide SNP genotypes for about 55% of the roughly 700 donors were used, and that subset was treated as a discovery cohort. Every discovery cohort repertoire had been produced on one sequencing platform. Both class I and class II loci were covered by HLA typing, at four-digit resolution. Typing coverage differed by locus: A, B, C, DRB1 and DQB1 were typed in roughly 629-640 donors, DQA1 in 500 to 550, DPA1 in 600 to 610, and DPB1 in around 440. Four or five DR-DQ haplotypes were handled as single units for association and clustering because linkage in the cohort was strong. Across 398 genotyped donors of the cohort, an average of about 240,000 unique TCR beta nucleotide sequences per donor were sequenced, and approximately 17% of those sequences were non-productive. Study-wide conclusions, independent of this receptor: The classifier was reported to diagnose cytomegalovirus status with high specificity and sensitivity in both the original cohort and the validation cohort. Correlated functional status among segregating V segments might reflect linkage disequilibrium, but an unknown experimental factor could not be ruled out. Sequencing depth was assumed to be roughly uniform across donors in the presence/absence analyses, though that assumption may not hold. A few of the identified cytomegalovirus-associated TCR beta chains were confirmed in vitro to be specific for cytomegalovirus antigens. At a false discovery rate of 0.05, a later analysis linked 15,000 to 20,000 TCR beta sequences to specific HLA alleles. Strong co-occurrence of HLA alleles, especially DR and DQ, made assigning TCR associations to individual alleles difficult. In a later analysis, HLA-associated TCR beta chains showed more clonal expansion and lower generation probabilities than non-associated chains that were equally common. According to a later analysis, TCR association rates differed among HLA loci, with DRB1 alleles showing the most associated TCRs and HLA-C alleles showing the fewest. Some IMGT-functional V segments, including TRBV6-2 and TRBV6-3, could not be distinguished by the 87-base-pair reads and were therefore excluded. In a later genetic analysis, fewer N-insertions in productive TCRs were reported among donors in an Asian-associated ancestry cluster than the roughly 670-donor mean. HLA typing was unavailable for some donors at each locus, so association tests used only the typed subset. In the study, 150 to 200 TCR beta chains were listed as associated with cytomegalovirus. A further reported finding was that TCR beta sequences accurately predicted the HLA-A and HLA-B alleles for most subjects in the first cohort. The only immune exposure information available for the cohort was CMV serostatus. Most TCR sequences were seen in very few donors, while some public TCRs were found in many individuals. V-gene and J-gene trimming of TCR beta chains was associated with a missense DCLRE1C variant in a later genetic analysis, and the association was replicated in an independent cohort. Broadly in line with IMGT annotations, most TCR beta V segments showed up in productive rearrangements about 90% or about 30% of the time in an earlier analysis of several hundred of the donors. The sequencing pipeline was judged likely to have produced a cluster of highly shared sequence variants as a technical artifact. The authors suggested that the approach could potentially be extended to other disease states and immunological phenotypes. Most CMV-associated TCR beta chains appeared to be HLA-restricted in a later analysis, and the HLA associations seemed to be driven largely by CMV exposure. In this cohort, only TCR beta chains were sequenced, and detectable features were limited by the absence of alpha or paired-chain data. Seventeen rarely observed V segments, including chromosome 9 orphons, were excluded from the earlier analysis of several hundred of the donors because counts were too low. According to a later analysis, parvovirus B19, influenza, CMV and Epstein-Barr virus appeared linked to several top co-occurrence clusters.

Libraries were constructed by the immunoSEQ multiplex PCR assay. A mixture of 60 forward primers for TCR Vbeta segments and 13 reverse primers for TCR Jbeta segments was used in the multiplex PCR. A multiplex PCR assay on genomic DNA amplified the CDR3 region of rearranged TCR beta genes. On the Illumina HiSeq System, the amplified TCR beta libraries were sequenced as 87-base-pair reads. Per the authors' processing: Across the roughly 670 repertoires, a later analysis counted 80 million or so unique TCR beta chains, roughly 11 million of which were shared by at least two donors. Raw reads were error-corrected and collapsed into unique sequences with a nearest-neighbor algorithm that merged closely related sequences to remove PCR and sequencing errors. V, D and J gene segments were assigned by aligning CDR3 sequences to IMGT reference sequences. Each retained sequence needed at least a six-nucleotide match to both a V gene segment and a J gene segment. Rearrangements were called productive when the CDR3 lacked stop codons and stayed in frame with V and J; all others were non-productive. Following IMGT convention, CDR3 was defined as the stretch from the second conserved V-encoded cysteine up to the conserved J-encoded phenylalanine. In an earlier analysis of around 600 of the donors, sequences lacking an unambiguous match to a single V gene segment were excluded. An earlier analysis of 587 of the donors called V segments functional above 56.7% productive rearrangements and segregating when the between-donor standard deviation exceeded 5%. A statistical classification framework was developed to diagnose cytomegalovirus status using the catalog of TCR beta chain sequences. In a later analysis, V and J genes were assigned by comparing TCR nucleotide sequences against IMGT/GENE-DB human TR gene sequences. Using the TCRdist pipeline, a later analysis assigned CDR3 sequences along with most-parsimonious VDJ recombination scenarios. In a later analysis, every TCR beta chain was defined by the combination of its CDR3 amino acid sequence and its V-gene family, and reads without a unique V-gene family were dropped. In a later analysis, 500 to 650 highly shared, low-generation-probability nucleotide sequences were removed to address suspected cross-contamination and a sequencing artifact. A later analysis calculated a clonal expansion index for each public chain from normalized within-repertoire ranks of inferred template counts. In a later analysis, generation probabilities were computed with a VDJ recombination model fitted to out-of-frame rearrangements, and the resulting probabilities were checked against IGoR. A later analysis scored TCR-TCR, TCR-HLA and TCR-CMV co-occurrence with hypergeometric tests, applying a repertoire-size bias correction to TCR pairs. A later analysis estimated false discovery rates by permuting HLA or CMV assignments 20 times. In a later analysis, co-occurring TCRs were grouped with DBSCAN, and TCRdist sequence similarity was added when clustering was performed within HLA-allele-positive subsets. Repertoires with fewer than 30,000 or more than 120,000 public chains were left out of co-occurrence clustering, as were about 5 repertoires with anomalous nucleotide sharing. Held by TCRdb, this immuneACCESS table contains in-frame sequences only and omits some clones. Under half of the omission traces to an unresolved V gene where checked; the cause of the rest is unknown. Clone size and the V and J calls come from that table; the DNA yielded D and trimming. Here the sample has some 120,000 clones; around 77% occur a single time. 1% to 1.5% of the sample is held by the ten biggest clonotypes.

This clone was seen a few times. Its specific antigen is unknown. Base qualities are missing; no much larger clone stands one base away. In total, approximately 700 healthy bone marrow donors made up the cohort. All cohort members were sampled while nominally healthy, although unrecorded immune exposures were likely present. The donor tested CMV seronegative, placing the donor among the 350 to 400 seronegative members of the cohort. Each donor provided a peripheral blood sample, and peripheral blood mononuclear cells were used for TCR beta sequencing. Genomic DNA was extracted from the blood cell samples with the Qiagen DNeasy Blood Extraction Kit. The CDR3 numbers 15 residues from cysteine through phenylalanine. Only the CDR3 portion is preserved as DNA: 45 bases, with reading frame beginning at the first base. CDR1 and CDR2 are read off the germline V gene (reference sequence) as SEHNR and FQNEAQ. V loses 3 bases at its end and J loses 7 bases; junction bases beyond the gene matches: 7.

This chain is built from TRBV7-9 and TRBJ2-7; 12 central nucleotides agree with TRBD1. This TCR derives from a man aged 45-65 years in good health and CMV-seronegative. Source material: PBMCs. The CDR3 is CASSFTGTGGVEQYF. The base sequence is TGTGCCAGCAGCTTTACCGGGACAGGGGGCGTAGAGCAGTACTTC.